One sample yielded the 12 T cell receptor beta chains listed below, sequenced in a study of cytomegalovirus exposure and HLA in healthy donors. The PCR was carried out with 60 Vbeta primers and 13 Jbeta primers. Data came from immunoSEQ multiplex PCR; TCRdb stores just in-frame clones and leaves some out. The sample records more than 150,000 clones, more than 65% being singletons. Sample: PBMCs. The receptors come from a woman in her 30s in good health and CMV-seropositive.

The chain joins TRBV2 to TRBJ2-3; TRBD1 is a possible D gene (6 bases). Germline V gene data show CDR1 as SNHLY and CDR2 as FYNNEI. Trimming removed 6 bases from V and 12 bases from J, with 13 bases in between. The CDR3 is 11 residues long. As DNA, the CDR3 is TGTGCCAGCAGGGCAGGGGTCTCCCAGTATTTT. It translates to CASRAGVSQYF.

This clone was counted between two and nine times. The sample carries other DNA sequences with the same CDR3. The gene calls are TRBV4-1 and TRBJ2-5; 7 bases line up with TRBD1. CDR3 size: 14 residues. The germline V gene encodes CDR1 MGHRA and CDR2 YSYEKL. Trimming at V came to 0 bases and at J to 4 bases, leaving 2 bases not matched to a gene. CDR3 sequence reads: CASSQDRTGETQYF. The CDR3 DNA reads TGCGCCAGCAGCCAAGATCGGACAGGAGAGACCCAGTACTTC.

The V call is TRBV4-2, the J call TRBJ1-4; possibly TRBD1 for D (5 bases). The CDR3 is made up of 18 amino acids. CDR1 and CDR2 from the germline V gene are LGHNA and YNFKEQ. The V end was cut by 2 bases, the J end by 6 bases, with 22 bases between. As DNA, the CDR3 is TGTGCCAGCAGCCAAATGGGGGGAACCCAACTAAAGCATGAAAAACTGTTTTTT. Translation: CASSQMGGTQLKHEKLFF.

The rearrangement uses TRBV27 and TRBJ2-1; the match to TRBD1 covers 10 bases. CDR1 and CDR2 (germline): MNHEY, SMNVEV (reference sequence). This CDR3 spans 16 amino acids. J lost 7 bases, V lost 1 base, and 7 bases had no gene match. The CDR3 DNA is TGTGCCAGCAGTTTATTGCGACAGGGGGCAAGGAATGAGCAGTTCTTC. This gives the protein CASSLLRQGARNEQFF.

The table lists this clone with a count of one. The chain combines TRBV30 with TRBJ2-3; unclear D gene. This CDR3 comprises 11 residues. Germline V gene sequence: CDR1 GTSNPN, CDR2 SVGIG (reference sequence). Trimming took off 3 bases at V and 5 bases at J, with 6 bases between the two ends. The CDR3 loop is CAWSSQDTQYF. The CDR3 DNA reads as TGTGCCTGGAGCAGTCAAGATACGCAGTATTTT. Complete variable domain (other parts from reference TRBV30 and TRBJ2-3): SQTIHQWPATLVQPVGSPLSLECTVEGTSNPNLYWYRQAAGRGLQLLFYSVGIGQISSEVPQNLSASRPQDRQFILSSKKLLLSDSGFYLCAWSSQDTQYFGPGTRLTVL.

The CDR3 loop reads CASRLVQGRYNSPLHF. As DNA, the CDR3 is TGTGCAAGTCGCTTAGTACAGGGACGATATAATTCACCCCTCCACTTT. The rearrangement links TRBV12-2 to TRBJ1-6; the table's TRBD1 call for D was not verified on the DNA. TRBV12-2 is tagged as a pseudogene. This CDR3 is built from 16 residues.

The chain employs TRBV7-8 and TRBJ2-1; a possible D gene is TRBD2 (5 bases). The length of the CDR3 is 15 residues. V was trimmed by 2 bases and J by 8 bases, leaving 16 bases between them. Germline values: CDR1 SGHVS, CDR2 FQNEAQ. The CDR3 DNA follows: TGTGCCAGCAGCTTATTCCGGACTCGAAGGCATGAGCAGTTCTTC. This gives the protein CASSLFRTRRHEQFF.

The rearrangement links TRBV15 to TRBJ1-2; the match to TRBD1 covers 7 bases. Trimming took 0 bases from V and 4 from J; bases not matched to a gene: 2. Germline-derived CDR1 and CDR2 are LNHNV and YYDKDF (reference sequence). This CDR3 is 14 amino acids long. The CDR3 region is CATSRETGIYGYTF. CDR3 in DNA: TGTGCCACCAGCAGAGAGACAGGGATCTATGGCTACACCTTC.

With regard to this clone: The junction does not match germline at one end; this may be a read error. The V gene is TRBV11-3, the J gene TRBJ2-4; 7 nucleotides match TRBD1. The CDR3 totals 11 residues. The germline CDR1 and CDR2 sequences are SGHNT and YENEEA. The CDR3 here is CASGEGQGVHF. CDR3 in DNA: TGTGCCAGCGGTGAGGGGCAGGGGGTGCACTTC.

V and J are TRBV12-5 and TRBJ2-3; maybe TRBD2 (5 bases). Germline V gene lookup returns CDR1 LGHNT and CDR2 FRNRAP. Trimming removed 1 base at V and 8 bases at J, with 7 bases between. The CDR3 consists of 12 residues. The CDR3 protein is CASGLGRATQYF. The CDR3 nucleotides are TGTGCTAGTGGTTTGGGGCGGGCTACGCAGTATTTT. The full variable domain, in which reference TRBV12-5 and TRBJ2-3 provide the parts outside the CDR3, is DARVTQTPRHKVTEMGQEVTMRCQPILGHNTVFWYRQTMMQGLELLAYFRNRAPLDDSGMPKDRFSAEMPDATLATLKIQPSEPRDSAVYFCASGLGRATQYFGPGTRLTVL.

The gene calls are TRBV13 and TRBJ1-2, with 7 bases fitting TRBD1. V was clipped by 5 bases and J by 1 base; unmatched bases: 13. The germline gives CDR1 PRHDT, CDR2 FYEKMQ (reference sequence). This CDR3 region has 17 residues. In DNA form, the CDR3 reads TGTGCCAGCAGCCCTTTAAACTGGGACAGCAATAACTATGGCTACACCTTC. Translated: CASSPLNWDSNNYGYTF.

The CDR3 DNA follows: TGTGCCAGCCTTCCGCGGGGGACTAACTATGGCTACACCTTC. Protein: CASLPRGTNYGYTF. The chain links TRBV6-5 to TRBJ1-2; tentatively, D is TRBD1 (5 bases). The V gene lost 8 bases and the J gene lost 0 bases, with 13 bases spanning the gap. Looked up from germline, CDR1 is MNHEY and CDR2 is SVGAGI. The CDR3 is 14 residues long.